This passage covers 14 T cell receptor beta chains from one sample sequenced in a study of blood T cell repertoires in COVID-19. Sequenced by immunoSEQ multiplex PCR; TCRdb stores in-frame clones only, minus some. This sample yields approximately 210,000 clones, of which approximately 82% are seen a single time; approximately 15% belongs to the top ten. Sequenced: PBMCs or T cells enriched from blood (not recorded which). The source of these receptors is a man aged 35 to 55 who had recovered from COVID-19.

The V gene is TRBV5-1, the J gene TRBJ2-2, with a tentative D call TRBD2 (5 bases). CDR3 size: 16 residues. V was pared by 4 bases and J by 0 bases, with 13 bases between. Germline loops: CDR1 SGHRS, CDR2 YFSETQ. CDR3 in amino acids: CASSPNDGANTGELFF. The DNA of the CDR3 is TGCGCCAGCAGCCCCAACGACGGGGCGAACACCGGGGAGCTGTTTTTT.

Only one count was recorded for this clone. This chain joins TRBV3-1 (or the pseudogene TRBV3-2) and TRBJ2-3, with 14 bases identical to TRBD2. V trimming: 4 bases; J trimming: 4 bases; junction bases outside the gene matches: 4. This CDR3 has 16 residues. CDR1 is LGHDT, CDR2 YNNKEL, per germline (reference sequence). As DNA, the CDR3 is TGTGCCAGCAGCCCTAGACTAGCGGGGGGGCCAGATACGCAGTATTTT. Amino acids: CASSPRLAGGPDTQYF.

CDR3 nucleotide sequence: TGTGCCAGCAGCTCGACCCTGACAGGATATGGCTACACCTTC. Encoded protein: CASSSTLTGYGYTF. The V and J genes are TRBV11-2 and TRBJ1-2, with D possibly matching TRBD1 (6 bases). CDR1 is SGHAT, CDR2 FQNNGV, per germline. The V end was cut by 4 bases, the J end by 5 bases, with 14 bases between. The CDR3 totals 14 residues.

The genes are TRBV28 and TRBJ2-1; D call uncertain. V was trimmed by 4 bases and J by 2 bases, leaving 12 bases between them. From germline, CDR1 is MDHEN and CDR2 SYDVKM. The CDR3 runs to 15 residues. Here the CDR3 reads CASSSRLLTYNEQFF. The CDR3 nucleotides read TGTGCCAGCAGTTCTCGCCTACTCACCTACAATGAGCAGTTCTTC.

The V and J genes are TRBV9 and TRBJ2-2; TRBD1 matches 9 bases. CDR1 is SGDLS, CDR2 YYNGEE, per germline. The V and J ends lost 4 bases and 5 bases, in that order; junction bases with no gene match: 6. This CDR3 has 15 amino acids. The CDR3 protein is CASSPTGGGTGELFF. CDR3 in DNA: TGTGCCAGCAGCCCTACAGGGGGCGGGACCGGGGAGCTGTTTTTT.

This chain joins TRBV7-9 and TRBJ1-1; D remains ambiguous. Germline V lookup: CDR1 SEHNR, CDR2 FQNEAQ (reference sequence). V lost 7 bases, J lost 3 bases, and 12 bases lay in between. CDR3 length equals 13 residues. CDR3 sequence reads: CASNNAPDTEAFF. The DNA of the CDR3 is TGTGCCAGCAACAACGCCCCGGACACTGAAGCTTTCTTT.

This clone has more than one count but fewer than ten. The gene calls are TRBV7-9 and TRBJ2-7; D is unresolved. This CDR3 has 14 amino acids. V lost 1 base and J lost 0, with 7 bases in between. Germline CDR1 reads SEHNR; CDR2 reads FQNEAQ (reference sequence). The CDR3 DNA is TGTGCCAGCAGCTTAGAAGACAACTCCTACGAGCAGTACTTC. It encodes CASSLEDNSYEQYF.

This clone has only one observation. The chain joins TRBV11-1 to TRBJ1-1, with D perhaps TRBD1 (5 bases). The germline CDR1 and CDR2 sequences are SGHAT and FQDESV (reference sequence). The ends were cut back, 6 bases at V and 2 bases at J, with 10 bases in the middle. CDR3 length: 13 residues. CDR3 amino acids: CASRHTGNTEAFF. CDR3 sequence (DNA): TGTGCCAGCAGGCATACAGGTAACACTGAAGCTTTCTTT.

The chain combines TRBV6-5 with TRBJ2-5; 7 nucleotides agree with TRBD1. The ends lost 7 bases at V and 4 bases at J; junction bases unmatched: 0. The CDR3 has 11 residues. Per the germline V gene, CDR1 is MNHEY and CDR2 is SVGAGI. CDR3 bases: TGTGCCAGCAACAGGGGAGAGACCCAGTACTTC. Protein product: CASNRGETQYF.

The V gene is TRBV9, the J gene TRBJ1-2, with a possible D match to TRBD1 (6 bases). CDR1 and CDR2 from the germline V gene are SGDLS and YYNGEE. The CDR3 is made up of 14 amino acids. Trimming pared 7 bases from V and 4 bases from J, leaving 17 bases between. The CDR3 DNA reads as TGTGCCAGCGGAGCCTCGGACAGAGCCTATGGCTACACCTTC. Its protein is CASGASDRAYGYTF. Using reference TRBV9 and TRBJ1-2 for the parts outside the CDR3, the full variable domain is DSGVTQTPKHLITATGQRVTLRCSPRSGDLSVYWYQQSLDQGLQFLIQYYNGEERAKGNILERFSAQQFPDLHSELNLSSLELGDSALYFCASGASDRAYGYTFGSGTRLTVV.

The CDR3 DNA reads TGTGCCAGCAGTTTTTACGAGCGGGGCACAGATACGCAGTATTTT. Translating gives CASSFYERGTDTQYF. This chain connects TRBV28 to TRBJ2-3; possibly TRBD2 for D (6 bases). V shed 3 bases and J shed 1 base, with 11 bases lying between them. The CDR3 is 15 amino acids. From germline, CDR1 is MDHEN and CDR2 SYDVKM.

This clone was recorded many times. The chain recombines TRBV4-1 with TRBJ2-7; TRBD1 agrees at 7 bases. The germline V gene encodes CDR1 MGHRA and CDR2 YSYEKL. V shed 1 base, J shed 2 bases, and the junction held 5 bases outside the gene matches. CDR3 length: 15 amino acids. This CDR3 reads CASSQAGGTPYEQYF. The CDR3 DNA follows: TGCGCCAGCAGCCAAGCAGGGGGAACTCCCTACGAGCAGTACTTC.

The V and J genes are TRBV30 and TRBJ1-5; possible D gene TRBD1, 6 bases. Germline CDR1 reads GTSNPN; CDR2 reads SVGIG (reference sequence). The CDR3 covers 15 residues. Trimming stripped 0 bases from V and 1 base from J, with 10 bases between. DNA of the CDR3: TGTGCCTGGAGTGTAGGGGGGGGGAGCAATCAGCCCCAGCATTTT. Protein: CAWSVGGGSNQPQHF. Full variable domain (outside the CDR3, taken from reference TRBV30 and TRBJ1-5): SQTIHQWPATLVQPVGSPLSLECTVEGTSNPNLYWYRQAAGRGLQLLFYSVGIGQISSEVPQNLSASRPQDRQFILSSKKLLLSDSGFYLCAWSVGGGSNQPQHFGDGTRLSIL.

J is TRBJ1-5 and V is TRBV19; perhaps TRBD1 as D (5 bases). Trimming shortened V by 4 bases and J by 4 bases, and 11 bases separated the two germline ends. Germline loops: CDR1 LNHDA, CDR2 SQIVND (reference sequence). The CDR3 spans 14 residues. Here the CDR3 reads CASSTRQTNQPQHF. Here the CDR3 DNA reads TGTGCCAGTAGTACCCGACAGACTAATCAGCCCCAGCATTTT.